This T cell receptor (beta chain) was obtained from a study of control samples from healthy donors and cancer patients. V was trimmed by 3 bases and J by 3 bases, leaving 11 bases between them. From germline, CDR1 is SEHNR and CDR2 FQNEAQ (reference sequence). The CDR3 extends over 14 amino acids. Clones were read by immunoSEQ multiplex PCR, and TCRdb kept only the in-frame ones, dropping some. The sample shows roughly 89,000 clones, about nine tenths of them seen only once. The chain recombines TRBV7-9 with TRBJ2-5; D remains unclear. The receptor was derived from a man aged 45-65 years in good health. What was sequenced was blood. CDR3 bases: TGTGCCAGCAGCTTTAACGAACCTAAAGAGACCCAGTACTTC. Its protein is CASSFNEPKETQYF.